Following are 28 T cell receptor beta chains from one sample sequenced in a study of cytomegalovirus exposure and HLA in healthy donors. PCR primers comprised 60 Vbeta and 13 Jbeta primers. TCRdb's copy holds only in-frame clones and misses some; the assay was immunoSEQ multiplex PCR. Of 180,000 or so clones in the sample, more than 60% were seen once. The sample comprised PBMCs. All receptors derive from a woman aged 40 to 55 in good health and CMV-seropositive.

The gene calls are TRBV7-8 and TRBJ2-1; 9 bases line up with TRBD2. The germline V gene encodes CDR1 SGHVS and CDR2 FQNEAQ. The CDR3 is 16 residues long. V lost 6 bases and J lost 5; bases outside the gene matches: 11. The CDR3 nucleotides read TGTGCCAGCAGACCCAACCCCGGGACTAGCAACAATGAGCAGTTCTTC. The encoded protein is CASRPNPGTSNNEQFF.

This clone was recorded a few times. This rearrangement joins TRBV28 to TRBJ1-3; D gene uncertain. The CDR3 runs to 13 residues. From germline, CDR1 is MDHEN and CDR2 SYDVKM. Trimming pared 6 bases from V and 0 bases from J, leaving 6 bases between. CDR3: CASSGGSGNTIYF. Here the CDR3 DNA reads TGTGCCAGCAGCGGCGGCTCTGGAAACACCATATATTTT.

In this sample, this clone turned up a few times. This chain connects TRBV28 to TRBJ1-1; D possibly corresponds to TRBD1 (6 bases). Germline assignment: CDR1 MDHEN and CDR2 SYDVKM. The CDR3 extends over 14 amino acids. Trimming removed 8 bases at V and 0 bases at J, with 13 bases between. For the CDR3, the DNA is TGTGCCAGCCGCAGGCAGGGGATGAACACTGAAGCTTTCTTT. Residues: CASRRQGMNTEAFF.

The rearrangement joins TRBV19 to TRBJ2-3; D might be TRBD1 (5 bases). Trimming shortened V by 3 bases and J by 0 bases, and 16 bases separated the two germline ends. The germline CDR1 and CDR2 sequences are LNHDA and SQIVND (reference sequence). The CDR3 runs 17 residues. CDR3 amino acids: CASSMRQMGLSTDTQYF. DNA for the CDR3: TGTGCCAGTAGTATGCGACAGATGGGTCTCAGCACAGATACGCAGTATTTT.

This sequence joins TRBV2 and TRBJ2-5, with 16 bases identical to TRBD2. The better agreement between TRBJ2-7 and the DNA end casts doubt on the J call. CDR3 size: 18 residues. Germline lookup yields CDR1 SNHLY and CDR2 FYNNEI. CDR3 protein: CASSRGLAGGPRAYEQYF. CDR3 nucleotide sequence: TGTGCCAGCAGCCGGGGACTAGCGGGAGGGCCTAGGGCATACGAGCAGTACTTC.

This clone was detected once. This chain links TRBV6-5 with TRBJ2-7; 9 bases align to TRBD1. The CDR3 totals 15 residues. Germline CDR1 is MNHEY and CDR2 is SVGAGI. Trimming took 7 bases from V and 1 from J; bases not matched to a gene: 8. Here the CDR3 DNA reads TGTGCCAGCACTAAGGGCGGGACAGGGTCCTACGAGCAGTACTTC. It translates to CASTKGGTGSYEQYF.

The V and J genes are TRBV6-1 and TRBJ1-1; a possible D gene is TRBD1 (5 bases). Trimming shortened V by 7 bases and J by 5 bases, and 17 bases separated the two germline ends. The CDR3 covers 14 residues. Germline V gene lookup returns CDR1 MNHNS and CDR2 SASEGT. Here the CDR3 reads CASTPPGGWTEAFF. CDR3 sequence (DNA): TGTGCCAGCACCCCCCCGGGGGGTTGGACTGAAGCTTTCTTT.

The chain recombines TRBV6-5 with TRBJ2-2; maybe TRBD2 (5 bases). The CDR3 totals 13 residues. The V gene lost 6 bases and the J gene lost 7 bases, with 12 bases spanning the gap. In germline, CDR1 is MNHEY, CDR2 SVGAGI. The CDR3 sequence is CASRERGSGELFF. The CDR3 nucleotides are TGTGCCAGCAGGGAGAGAGGGAGCGGGGAGCTGTTTTTT.

V usage is TRBV4-1 and J usage is TRBJ2-3; 11 positions match TRBD1. V shed 5 bases, J shed 0 bases, and the junction held 4 bases outside the gene matches. Germline V gene lookup returns CDR1 MGHRA and CDR2 YSYEKL. The CDR3 sequence is 16 residues long. The CDR3 reads CASSKGQGVSTDTQYF. CDR3 nucleotide sequence: TGCGCCAGCAGCAAGGGACAGGGGGTAAGCACAGATACGCAGTATTTT.

The rearrangement uses TRBV7-9 and TRBJ1-1, with D uncertain. Deletions cut 4 bases from V and 5 bases from J, with 5 bases between. The germline CDR1 and CDR2 sequences are SEHNR and FQNEAQ (reference sequence). CDR3 length: 11 amino acids. This CDR3 reads CASSSQTEAFF. In DNA form, the CDR3 reads TGTGCCAGCAGCTCCCAGACTGAAGCTTTCTTT.

The table lists this clone with a few counts. V gene TRBV19 combines with J gene TRBJ1-2; 7 positions agree with TRBD1. Germline CDR1 reads LNHDA; CDR2 reads SQIVND (reference sequence). Trimming took 6 bases from V and 8 from J; bases not matched to a gene: 15. The CDR3 extends over 15 amino acids. The CDR3 DNA follows: TGTGCCAGTAGACAATGGACAGGAGGGGCGCAGGGCTACACCTTC. Translating gives CASRQWTGGAQGYTF.

This chain connects TRBV19 to TRBJ2-1; 11 bases fit TRBD2. In germline, CDR1 is LNHDA, CDR2 SQIVND (reference sequence). With V trimmed by 7 bases and J by 4 bases, 6 bases remained unmatched. This CDR3 is built from 15 residues. In nucleotides, the CDR3 is TGTGCCAGTACCCCAGGGACTAGCGGTTACAATGAGCAGTTCTTC. The encoded protein is CASTPGTSGYNEQFF.

The sample holds a few counts of this clone. This chain joins TRBV5-6 and TRBJ2-7, with TRBD1 identical over 7 bases. The germline V gene encodes CDR1 SGHDT and CDR2 YYEEEE. V trimming: 4 bases; J trimming: 3 bases; junction bases outside the gene matches: 4. The CDR3 covers 13 residues. In DNA form, the CDR3 reads TGTGCCAGCAGCGAGACAGGGTTCTACGAGCAGTACTTC. It yields the protein CASSETGFYEQYF. The full variable domain, completed using reference TRBV5-6 and TRBJ2-7, is DAGVTQSPTHLIKTRGQQVTLRCSPKSGHDTVSWYQQALGQGPQFIFQYYEEEERQRGNFPDRFSGHQFPNYSSELNVNALLLGDSALYLCASSETGFYEQYFGPGTRLTVT.

In its sample, this clone was seen a few times. The chain uses TRBV7-3 and TRBJ2-2; TRBD1 is a possible D gene (6 bases). The CDR3 runs to 13 residues. From germline, CDR1 is SGHTA and CDR2 FQGTGA. Trimming took off 5 bases at V and 8 bases at J, with 12 bases between the two ends. The CDR3 loop reads CASSLRGSGELFF. The CDR3 nucleotides read TGTGCCAGCAGCCTCAGGGGATCAGGGGAGCTGTTTTTT.

This clone was detected a few times. This rearrangement joins TRBV29-1 to TRBJ2-6; D possibly corresponds to TRBD1 (5 bases). V lost 6 bases and J lost 2, with 5 bases in between. The germline V gene has CDR1 SQVTM and CDR2 ANQGSEA. CDR3 length equals 12 residues. Here the CDR3 reads CSVRAGANVLTF. The DNA of the CDR3 is TGCAGCGTCAGGGCTGGGGCCAACGTCCTGACTTTC.

J is TRBJ2-7 and V is TRBV6-1; D is uncertain. The CDR3 spans 15 residues. Per the germline V gene, CDR1 is MNHNS and CDR2 is SASEGT. With 3 bases removed from V and 2 bases from J, the gap between germline ends came to 14 bases. The CDR3: CASSDAVVETYEQYF. CDR3 bases: TGTGCCAGCAGTGACGCGGTAGTGGAAACCTACGAGCAGTACTTC.

The chain recombines TRBV19 with TRBJ2-6; 8 positions agree with TRBD1. V shed 8 bases and J 0 bases; nucleotides not matched to a gene: 6. The CDR3 is 16 amino acids. In germline, CDR1 is LNHDA, CDR2 SQIVND (reference sequence). The CDR3 nucleotides are TGTGCCAGTTTGCAGGGGGCTATCTCTGGGGCCAACGTCCTGACTTTC. It yields the protein CASLQGAISGANVLTF.

CDR3 DNA sequence: TGTGCCAGTAGTATGGGGCGGTTCACAGATACGCAGTATTTT. It yields the protein CASSMGRFTDTQYF. The V gene is TRBV19, the J gene TRBJ2-3, with D possibly matching TRBD1 (5 bases). V shed 3 bases and J shed 2 bases, with 9 bases lying between them. CDR1 is LNHDA, CDR2 SQIVND, per germline (reference sequence). The CDR3 is 14 amino acids.

This chain connects TRBV7-9 to TRBJ1-1; weak D call: TRBD1 (6 bases). This CDR3 comprises 13 residues. Germline V gene sequence: CDR1 SEHNR, CDR2 FQNEAQ (reference sequence). V lost 5 bases and J lost 4, with 11 bases in between. The CDR3 sequence is CASSAPGATEAFF. The CDR3 DNA reads as TGTGCCAGCAGCGCGCCAGGGGCCACTGAAGCTTTCTTT.

This clone was observed once. The chain uses TRBV27 and TRBJ2-5; the match to TRBD2 covers 12 bases. Germline V gives CDR1 MNHEY, CDR2 SMNVEV (reference sequence). This CDR3 has 15 residues. V shed 5 bases and J 2 bases; nucleotides not matched to a gene: 3. The CDR3: CASSLAGGQQETQYF. The DNA for the CDR3 is TGTGCCAGCAGTCTAGCGGGAGGGCAACAAGAGACCCAGTACTTC.

This chain uses TRBV7-2 with TRBJ1-3, with D perhaps matching TRBD1 (6 bases). The germline V and J ends were trimmed by 0 bases and 0 bases, with 18 bases remaining between them. Per the germline V gene, CDR1 is SGHTA and CDR2 is FQGNSA. This CDR3 has 19 residues. CDR3 residues: CASSLAPQGYKSSGNTIYF. The CDR3 nucleotides are TGTGCCAGCAGCTTAGCCCCCCAGGGGTATAAGAGCTCTGGAAACACCATATATTTT. Complete variable domain (other parts from reference TRBV7-2 and TRBJ1-3): GAGVSQSPSNKVTEKGKDVELRCDPISGHTALYWYRQSLGQGLEFLIYFQGNSAPDKSGLPSDRFSAERTGGSVSTLTIQRTQQEDSAVYLCASSLAPQGYKSSGNTIYFGEGSWLTVV.

The V call is TRBV28, the J call TRBJ2-7; TRBD2 aligns across 10 bases. This CDR3 spans 16 amino acids. Losses at the gene ends were 6 bases for V and 3 bases for J; bases not matched to a gene: 11. Germline loops: CDR1 MDHEN, CDR2 SYDVKM. The CDR3 region is CASSPHIGTSDYEQYF. The CDR3 DNA sequence: TGTGCCAGCAGCCCACATATCGGGACTAGCGACTACGAGCAGTACTTC.

This chain connects TRBV7-6 to TRBJ2-3; TRBD2 matches at 15 bases. The CDR3 consists of 17 residues. Germline CDR1 reads SGHVS; CDR2 reads FNYEAQ. J gave up 4 bases and V 5 bases, and 7 bases lay outside the gene matches. DNA for the CDR3: TGTGCCAGCAGCCCCCGGACTAGCGGGAGGGAAGCAGATACGCAGTATTTT. Residues: CASSPRTSGREADTQYF.

This clone was seen only once. The V gene is TRBV6-1, the J gene TRBJ1-2; maybe TRBD1 (6 bases). V gave up 6 bases and J gave up 0 bases, with 11 bases separating them. In germline, CDR1 is MNHNS, CDR2 SASEGT. The CDR3 length is 14 residues. CDR3 residues: CASRRTASNYGYTF. CDR3 sequence (DNA): TGTGCCAGCAGGAGGACAGCATCTAACTATGGCTACACCTTC.

This clone was seen a handful of times. The gene calls are TRBV27 and TRBJ2-2; weak D call: TRBD1 (5 bases). V was pared by 4 bases and J by 4 bases, with 19 bases between. Germline CDR1 is MNHEY and CDR2 is SMNVEV (reference sequence). This CDR3 comprises 17 residues. The CDR3 sequence is CASSSYPGYIGTGELFF. The DNA for the CDR3 is TGTGCCAGCAGTTCTTATCCAGGGTATATTGGCACCGGGGAGCTGTTTTTT.

This clone has more than one count but fewer than ten. The V call is TRBV30, the J call TRBJ2-1; no definite D call. Germline CDR1 GTSNPN, CDR2 SVGIG (reference sequence). Between the trimmed V and J ends, which lost 5 bases and 5 bases, there was a span of 7 bases. CDR3 size: 11 residues. CDR3 protein: CAWSIHNEQFF. In DNA, the CDR3 is TGTGCCTGGTCCATTCACAATGAGCAGTTCTTC.

This sequence joins TRBV7-3 and TRBJ2-3; TRBD1 is a possible D gene (6 bases). Germline loops: CDR1 SGHTA, CDR2 FQGTGA. Trimming stripped 3 bases from V and 2 bases from J, with 12 bases between. This CDR3 is 15 amino acids long. In DNA form, the CDR3 reads TGTGCCAGCAGCTTTACAGGGCTCGACACAGATACGCAGTATTTT. Translating gives CASSFTGLDTDTQYF.

The chain employs TRBV30 and TRBJ2-3; TRBD2 might be the D (6 bases). The CDR3 is 13 amino acids. CDR1 and CDR2 from the germline V gene are GTSNPN and SVGIG (reference sequence). V was clipped by 6 bases and J by 4 bases, with 14 bases between them. CDR3 DNA sequence: TGTGCCTGTGGGCGGGACTGGGCAGATACGCAGTATTTT. Its translation is CACGRDWADTQYF.